The 26 T cell receptor beta chains below all came from one sample that was sequenced in a study of blood T cell repertoires in COVID-19. The table came from immunoSEQ multiplex PCR; TCRdb's copy has only in-frame clones and leaves some out. This table holds 95,000 to 150,000 clones, more than 80% found once. Sequenced: peripheral blood. The origin of the receptors is a middle-aged man with acute or convalescent COVID-19.

The rearrangement links TRBV7-9 to TRBJ1-6, with 9 bases lining up with TRBD1. This CDR3 has 15 residues. After removal of 4 bases from V and 6 bases from J, the junction contained 4 bases not matched to a gene. From germline, CDR1 is SEHNR and CDR2 FQNEAQ (reference sequence). The CDR3, as DNA: TGTGCCAGCAGCTCACCGGGACAGGGTAATTCACCCCTCCACTTT. Encoded protein: CASSSPGQGNSPLHF.

A single count supports this clone. This chain links TRBV13 with TRBJ2-3; TRBD1 matches at 8 bases. Germline loops: CDR1 PRHDT, CDR2 FYEKMQ (reference sequence). The CDR3 is 14 residues long. With V trimmed by 4 bases and J by 5 bases, 5 bases remained unmatched. The CDR3 region is CASSYGTGVDTQYF. The CDR3 region has the DNA TGTGCCAGCAGCTACGGGACAGGTGTAGATACGCAGTATTTT. Full variable domain (outside the CDR3, taken from reference TRBV13 and TRBJ2-3): AAGVIQSPRHLIKEKRETATLKCYPIPRHDTVYWYQQGPGQDPQFLISFYEKMQSDKGSIPDRFSAQQFSDYHSELNMSSLELGDSALYFCASSYGTGVDTQYFGPGTRLTVL.

In this sample, this clone turned up a few times. This chain connects TRBV2 to TRBJ2-1; TRBD1 aligns across 7 bases. The CDR3 totals 13 residues. Trimming removed 8 bases from V and 7 bases from J; junction bases left unmatched: 8. The germline gives CDR1 SNHLY, CDR2 FYNNEI. For the CDR3, the DNA is TGTGCCAGCTGGGGGACAGAGGAAAATGAGCAGTTCTTC. Amino acid sequence: CASWGTEENEQFF.

This clone was seen only once. The CDR3 region is CASSPSRQLTSGNTIYF. CDR3 DNA: TGTGCCAGTAGTCCGTCTCGACAGTTGACCTCTGGAAACACCATATATTTT. This rearrangement joins TRBV19 to TRBJ1-3; TRBD1 might be the D (5 bases). The V end was cut by 5 bases, the J end by 0 bases, with 17 bases between. This CDR3 has 17 amino acids. Germline-derived CDR1 and CDR2 are LNHDA and SQIVND (reference sequence).

This clone has only a few counts. The genes are TRBV11-3 and TRBJ2-2; TRBD1 is a possible D gene (5 bases). Trimming removed 3 bases at V and 0 bases at J, with 11 bases between. Germline-derived CDR1 and CDR2 are SGHNT and YENEEA. The CDR3 sequence is 16 residues long. DNA of the CDR3: TGTGCCAGCAGCTTTGGGGCCAGTGCGAACACCGGGGAGCTGTTTTTT. Protein product: CASSFGASANTGELFF.

The chain combines TRBV6-6 with TRBJ2-6, with D possibly TRBD1 on 6 matching bases. Germline values: CDR1 MNHNY, CDR2 SVGAGI (reference sequence). With 6 bases removed from V and 0 bases from J, the gap between germline ends came to 9 bases. CDR3 length equals 15 residues. The CDR3 sequence is CASSGQSSGANVLTF. CDR3 sequence (DNA): TGTGCCAGCAGCGGACAGAGCTCTGGGGCCAACGTCCTGACTTTC.

This chain joins TRBV7-9 and TRBJ1-2; tentative D call: TRBD1 (5 bases). Trimming took 6 bases from V and 4 from J, leaving 12 bases between them. The CDR3 is made up of 13 amino acids. The germline V gene has CDR1 SEHNR and CDR2 FQNEAQ (reference sequence). The CDR3 DNA is TGTGCCAGCAGTCTGGGGCAGCCCTATGGCTACACCTTC. This codes for CASSLGQPYGYTF.

The chain combines TRBV29-1 with TRBJ2-1; D not resolved. Germline V lookup: CDR1 SQVTM, CDR2 ANQGSEA. Between the trimmed V and J ends, which lost 7 bases and 5 bases, there was a span of 12 bases. CDR3 length equals 12 residues. Here the CDR3 DNA reads TGCAGCGCCTCTGACTGGAACAATGAGCAGTTCTTC. Residues: CSASDWNNEQFF.

The genes are TRBV25-1 and TRBJ1-1; TRBD1 matches 7 bases. The V segment lost 4 bases and the J segment 1 base; nucleotides outside the gene matches: 6. The CDR3 loop spans 15 amino acids. Per germline, CDR1 MGHDK and CDR2 SYGVNS. CDR3 loop: CASSVSRGANTEAFF. CDR3 coding DNA: TGTGCCAGCAGTGTATCCAGGGGGGCGAACACTGAAGCTTTCTTT.

The rearrangement links TRBV5-1 to TRBJ2-7; 10 positions agree with TRBD1. The CDR3 runs to 14 residues. Germline lookup yields CDR1 SGHRS and CDR2 YFSETQ. Trimming cost V 5 bases and J 6 bases; bases outside gene matches: 8. The CDR3 is CASSSPGQGSEQYF. The CDR3 nucleotides read TGCGCCAGCAGTTCTCCGGGACAGGGGAGCGAGCAGTACTTC.

The rearrangement uses TRBV6-2 or TRBV6-3 and TRBJ2-7, with 8 bases that match TRBD2. CDR1 and CDR2 from the germline V gene are MNHEY and SVGEGT. The length of the CDR3 is 15 residues. Trimming cost V 0 bases and J 5 bases; bases outside gene matches: 6. DNA for the CDR3: TGTGCCAGCAGTTACTCGCCCCAAGCGGGGGACGAGCAGTACTTC. Its translation is CASSYSPQAGDEQYF.

The V call is TRBV5-4, the J call TRBJ1-2; 7 nucleotides line up with TRBD1. Per germline, CDR1 SGHNT and CDR2 YYREEE (reference sequence). CDR3 size: 16 residues. V lost 4 bases to trimming and J lost 4 bases; unmatched junction nucleotides: 13. The CDR3 sequence: CASSQTPGQVLYGYTF. CDR3 nucleotides: TGTGCCAGCAGCCAAACCCCTGGACAGGTCCTCTATGGCTACACCTTC.

The chain combines TRBV19 with TRBJ2-5, with 11 bases fitting TRBD2. The CDR3 consists of 14 residues. Germline CDR1 LNHDA, CDR2 SQIVND (reference sequence). J lost 4 bases, V lost 3 bases, and 1 base had no gene match. In DNA form, the CDR3 reads TGTGCCAGTAGTATCACTAGCGGGGGAGAGACCCAGTACTTC. Translating it yields CASSITSGGETQYF.

The rearrangement uses TRBV6-2 or TRBV6-3 and TRBJ2-7; TRBD1 agrees at 8 bases. CDR3 length: 17 amino acids. The V segment lost 2 bases and the J segment 4 bases; nucleotides outside the gene matches: 13. CDR1 and CDR2 (germline): MNHEY, SVGEGT. The CDR3 here is CASSYPTPPDRGYEQYF. The CDR3 bases are TGTGCCAGCAGTTACCCTACCCCCCCCGACAGGGGATACGAGCAGTACTTC.

The rearrangement uses TRBV3-1 (or the pseudogene TRBV3-2) and TRBJ1-3, with D hard to call. Germline V gene data show CDR1 as LGHDT and CDR2 as YNNKEL (reference sequence). The CDR3 is 16 amino acids. V was cut by 4 bases and J by 0 bases, with 13 bases left in between. The CDR3 DNA follows: TGTGCCAGCAGCCGGACTCAATCGAGCTCTGGAAACACCATATATTTT. This sequence encodes CASSRTQSSSGNTIYF.

The chain employs TRBV7-9 and TRBJ2-1; no firm D call. This CDR3 has 14 amino acids. Germline loops: CDR1 SEHNR, CDR2 FQNEAQ (reference sequence). Trimming removed 0 bases from V and 9 bases from J, with 12 bases in between. This CDR3 reads CASSLAEAPVEQFF. Written as DNA, the CDR3 is TGTGCCAGCAGCTTAGCTGAAGCGCCGGTTGAGCAGTTCTTC.

V and J are TRBV28 and TRBJ2-3, with D unclear. The V gene's germline CDR1 is MDHEN and CDR2 SYDVKM. Trimming shortened V by 4 bases and J by 0 bases, and 11 bases separated the two germline ends. The CDR3 spans 15 residues. As DNA, the CDR3 is TGTGCCAGCAGTTCCGTGGGCAGAAGCACAGATACGCAGTATTTT. Translating it yields CASSSVGRSTDTQYF.

V usage is TRBV14 and J usage is TRBJ2-1, with a weak D call TRBD2 (6 bases). V lost 4 bases and J lost 7, with 11 bases in between. The CDR3 covers 13 residues. Per germline, CDR1 SGHDN and CDR2 FVKESK. CDR3 nucleotide sequence: TGTGCCAGCAGCCTAAACAGCGGGAATGAGCAGTTCTTC. Translated, it gives CASSLNSGNEQFF.

This chain links TRBV10-3 with TRBJ2-3; D perhaps matches TRBD1 (7 bases). The V and J ends lost 8 bases and 4 bases respectively, with 22 bases between them. Germline values: CDR1 ENHRY, CDR2 SYGVKD. There are 16 residues in the CDR3. Written as DNA, the CDR3 is TGTGCCATCGACCCGGAGGGGGCGCGAAGGTCAGATACGCAGTATTTT. Protein sequence: CAIDPEGARRSDTQYF.

The chain couples TRBV2 to TRBJ1-5; 7 bases align to TRBD1. With 1 base clipped from V and 4 bases from J, the junction kept 7 bases outside the gene matches. The germline V gene has CDR1 SNHLY and CDR2 FYNNEI. The CDR3 consists of 16 residues. Here the CDR3 reads CASSEGGQTFNQPQHF. The CDR3 bases are TGTGCCAGCAGTGAAGGGGGACAGACCTTTAATCAGCCCCAGCATTTT.

The chain recombines TRBV19 with TRBJ1-1; tentatively, D is TRBD1 (6 bases). From germline, CDR1 is LNHDA and CDR2 SQIVND (reference sequence). V shed 3 bases and J shed 9 bases, with 11 bases lying between them. The CDR3 contains 12 residues. CDR3 in DNA: TGTGCCAGTAGTATTAAACAGGGTCAAGCTTTCTTT. Protein product: CASSIKQGQAFF.

The chain has TRBV19 and TRBJ1-2; TRBD1 agrees at 7 bases. Germline CDR1 is LNHDA and CDR2 is SQIVND (reference sequence). The CDR3 extends over 15 amino acids. With V trimmed by 2 bases and J by 5 bases, 8 bases remained unmatched. The CDR3 here is CASSIKEGATYGYTF. CDR3 sequence (DNA): TGTGCCAGTAGTATAAAGGAGGGGGCGACTTATGGCTACACCTTC.

The rearrangement uses TRBV5-1 and TRBJ2-7, with TRBD1 identical over 9 bases. Looked up from germline, CDR1 is SGHRS and CDR2 is YFSETQ. The CDR3 contains 13 residues. V shed 5 bases, J shed 7 bases, and the junction held 7 bases outside the gene matches. This CDR3 reads CASRGTGGSEQYF. In nucleotides, the CDR3 is TGCGCCAGCAGAGGCACAGGGGGCAGTGAGCAGTACTTC.

The chain is built from TRBV24-1 and TRBJ1-2; possible D gene TRBD1, 6 bases. The ends were cut back, 2 bases at V and 2 bases at J, with 11 bases in the middle. The CDR3 extends over 15 amino acids. Germline assignment: CDR1 KGHDR and CDR2 SFDVKD. The CDR3 is CATSDSVTGNYGYTF. The CDR3 bases are TGTGCCACCAGTGATTCGGTCACAGGGAACTATGGCTACACCTTC.

The chain employs TRBV3-1 (or the pseudogene TRBV3-2) and TRBJ2-1; D may be TRBD1 (5 bases). In germline, CDR1 is LGHDT, CDR2 YNNKEL (reference sequence). This CDR3 spans 20 amino acids. The V end was cut by 0 bases, the J end by 0 bases, with 21 bases between. CDR3 protein: CASSQEGLLKSGASYNEQFF. The CDR3 DNA is TGTGCCAGCAGCCAAGAGGGGCTGCTCAAGTCTGGGGCCTCCTACAATGAGCAGTTCTTC.

The chain recombines TRBV27 with TRBJ1-1, with TRBD1 as a possible D gene (5 bases). Germline CDR1 reads MNHEY; CDR2 reads SMNVEV (reference sequence). The CDR3 runs to 15 residues. Between the trimmed V and J ends, which lost 4 bases and 1 base, there was a span of 13 bases. CDR3 bases: TGTGCCAGCAGTTCAGAGACAGACGAGAACACTGAAGCTTTCTTT. Its protein is CASSSETDENTEAFF.